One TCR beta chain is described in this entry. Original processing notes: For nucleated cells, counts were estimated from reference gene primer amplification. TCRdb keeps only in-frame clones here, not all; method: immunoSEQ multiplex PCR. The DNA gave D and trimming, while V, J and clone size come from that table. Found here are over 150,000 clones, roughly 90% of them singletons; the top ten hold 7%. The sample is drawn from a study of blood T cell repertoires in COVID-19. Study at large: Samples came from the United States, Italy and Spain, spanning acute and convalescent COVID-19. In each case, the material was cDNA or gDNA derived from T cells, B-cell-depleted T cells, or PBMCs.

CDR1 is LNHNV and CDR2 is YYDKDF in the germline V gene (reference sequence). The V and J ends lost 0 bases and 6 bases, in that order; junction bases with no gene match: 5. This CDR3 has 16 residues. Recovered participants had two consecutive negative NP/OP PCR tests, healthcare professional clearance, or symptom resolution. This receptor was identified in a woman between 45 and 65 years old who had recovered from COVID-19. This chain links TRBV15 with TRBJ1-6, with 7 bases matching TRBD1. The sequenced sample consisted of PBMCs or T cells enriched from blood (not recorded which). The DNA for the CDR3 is TGTGCCACCAGCAGAGATGGGACAGCCGTTAATTCACCCCTCCACTTT. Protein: CATSRDGTAVNSPLHF. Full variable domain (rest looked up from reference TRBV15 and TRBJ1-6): DAMVIQNPRYQVTQFGKPVTLSCSQTLNHNVMYWYQQKSSQAPKLLFHYYDKDFNNEADTPDNFQSRRPNTSFCFLDIRSPGLGDTAMYLCATSRDGTAVNSPLHFGNGTRLTVT.